These 16 T cell receptor beta chains share one sample of origin, sequenced in a study of Ad26.COV2.S vaccination and SARS-CoV-2 variants. Regarding treatment: roughly 19 received Ad26.COV2.S at low or high dose, single or two shots; about 5 received placebo; per-sample allocation not given. Sampling happened 63 days after the first vaccine or placebo injection. Assay: immunoSEQ multiplex PCR; the TCRdb copy retains only in-frame clones and omits some. The sample carries 300,000 to 350,000 clones, roughly 90% recorded once. The starting material was peripheral blood, obtained in a trial of Ad26.COV2.S vaccine versus placebo. The receptors were sampled from a person aged 18-60 years who received the Ad26.COV2.S COVID-19 vaccine or a placebo.

The V and J genes are TRBV7-9 and TRBJ2-2; D gene unclear. The V and J ends lost 1 base and 4 bases respectively, with 16 bases between them. CDR3 length: 17 amino acids. Germline V gives CDR1 SEHNR, CDR2 FQNEAQ (reference sequence). For the CDR3, the DNA is TGTGCCAGCAGCTTAGAGTCGGGCTTTCATCTCACCGGGGAGCTGTTTTTT. The encoded protein is CASSLESGFHLTGELFF.

This clone was seen a handful of times. The chain uses TRBV9 and TRBJ1-3; maybe TRBD1 (5 bases). In germline, CDR1 is SGDLS, CDR2 YYNGEE. Trimming left V 4 bases short and J 0 bases short, with 14 bases between. The CDR3 is 16 amino acids. The CDR3: CASSYQQVYSGNTIYF. The DNA of the CDR3 is TGTGCCAGCAGCTATCAACAGGTCTACTCTGGAAACACCATATATTTT.

The V gene is TRBV10-3, the J gene TRBJ2-2; D remains ambiguous. This CDR3 is built from 15 residues. Germline V gene lookup returns CDR1 ENHRY and CDR2 SYGVKD. V lost 5 bases and J 2 bases, leaving 12 bases between the germline ends. The CDR3 here is CAISSEIRNTGELFF. The CDR3 region has the DNA TGTGCCATCAGTTCCGAGATTCGTAACACCGGGGAGCTGTTTTTT.

This chain uses TRBV19 with TRBJ2-1; D is perhaps TRBD2 (6 bases). The CDR3 contains 16 residues. Looked up from germline, CDR1 is LNHDA and CDR2 is SQIVND (reference sequence). Deletions cut 7 bases from V and 7 bases from J, with 23 bases between. Here the CDR3 reads CASTSDWRAWANEQFF. The CDR3 DNA follows: TGTGCCAGTACTTCTGACTGGAGGGCTTGGGCAAATGAGCAGTTCTTC.

This clone appeared once. The CDR3 loop is CASSGRGPLLYEQYF. Written as DNA, the CDR3 is TGTGCCAGCAGCGGGAGGGGCCCCCTTCTGTACGAGCAGTACTTC. V and J are TRBV14 and TRBJ2-7, with TRBD2 matching 7 bases. Germline V lookup: CDR1 SGHDN, CDR2 FVKESK. Losses at the gene ends were 5 bases for V and 4 bases for J; bases not matched to a gene: 11. CDR3 size: 15 residues. The full variable domain, completed using reference TRBV14 and TRBJ2-7, is EAGVTQFPSHSVIEKGQTVTLRCDPISGHDNLYWYRRVMGKEIKFLLHFVKESKQDESGMPNNRFLAERTGGTYSTLKVQPAELEDSGVYFCASSGRGPLLYEQYFGPGTRLTVT.

V usage is TRBV2 and J usage is TRBJ2-1; the D gene is possibly TRBD2 (5 bases). Germline V gene lookup returns CDR1 SNHLY and CDR2 FYNNEI. With 6 bases removed from V and 8 bases from J, the gap between germline ends came to 17 bases. The CDR3 spans 14 residues. This CDR3 is CASRAGLVGDEQFF. As DNA, the CDR3 is TGTGCCAGCAGGGCTGGACTTGTTGGGGATGAGCAGTTCTTC.

The rearrangement links TRBV5-4 to TRBJ2-5, with 15 bases lining up with TRBD2. Germline CDR1 is SGHNT and CDR2 is YYREEE (reference sequence). Losses at the gene ends were 5 bases for V and 4 bases for J; bases not matched to a gene: 6. The length of the CDR3 is 16 residues. The CDR3, as DNA: TGTGCCAGCAGTCACTGGACTAGCGGGGGGGGAGAGACCCAGTACTTC. This encodes CASSHWTSGGGETQYF.

The V and J genes are TRBV28 and TRBJ2-3; D possibly matches TRBD1 or TRBD2 (5 bases each). The V and J ends lost 7 bases and 1 base respectively, with 15 bases between them. This CDR3 is 15 amino acids long. CDR1 and CDR2 (germline): MDHEN, SYDVKM. This chain's CDR3 is CASTRWDLGTDTQYF. CDR3 nucleotides: TGTGCCAGCACCCGGTGGGACCTTGGCACAGATACGCAGTATTTT.

The chain links TRBV5-4 to TRBJ1-1; perhaps TRBD1 as D (6 bases). This CDR3 is 14 amino acids long. The ends were cut back, 0 bases at V and 2 bases at J, with 8 bases in the middle. CDR1 is SGHNT, CDR2 YYREEE, per germline (reference sequence). The CDR3 loop reads CASSLGGRNTEAFF. As DNA, the CDR3 is TGTGCCAGCAGCTTGGGGGGGCGCAACACTGAAGCTTTCTTT.

The table lists this clone with a few counts. The identical CDR3 is also encoded by other nucleotide sequences in the sample. The V and J genes are TRBV7-6 and TRBJ2-3, with 8 positions matching TRBD2. Germline V gives CDR1 SGHVS, CDR2 FNYEAQ. V shed 5 bases and J 4 bases; nucleotides not matched to a gene: 5. The CDR3 extends over 14 amino acids. CDR3: CASSRGTSADTQYF. As DNA, the CDR3 is TGTGCCAGCAGCCGCGGGACTAGTGCAGATACGCAGTATTTT.

The chain couples TRBV13 to TRBJ2-7, with D possibly called TRBD1 or TRBD2 (5 bases each). The CDR3 totals 15 residues. V was pared by 2 bases and J by 4 bases, with 15 bases between. Germline V gives CDR1 PRHDT, CDR2 FYEKMQ (reference sequence). The CDR3 DNA follows: TGTGCCAGCAGCTTACCTCGGGGCTCCCTGTACGAGCAGTACTTC. Translation gives CASSLPRGSLYEQYF.

Concerning this clone itself: Germline is not matched at one junction end, which may reflect a read error. The CDR3 sequence is CAIPPRGHNFTTNGIGFTF. CDR3 in DNA: TGTGCCATCCCCCCCCGCGGACACAATTTCACCACCAATGGGATAGGCTTCACCTTC. The chain recombines TRBV28 with TRBJ1-2; D possibly corresponds to TRBD1 (5 bases). Per the germline V gene, CDR1 is MDHEN and CDR2 is SYDVKM. CDR3 length: 19 residues.

The gene calls are TRBV29-1 and TRBJ1-1, with unresolved D. With 2 bases removed from V and 11 bases from J, the gap between germline ends came to 9 bases. CDR3 size: 10 residues. Germline V gives CDR1 SQVTM, CDR2 ANQGSEA. The CDR3 DNA sequence: TGCAGCGTTGAACTCTCATCGGCTTTCTTT. This translates into CSVELSSAFF.

This rearrangement joins TRBV19 to TRBJ2-1; D is ambiguous. The CDR3 is 15 amino acids. V gave up 5 bases and J gave up 5 bases, with 16 bases separating them. Looked up from germline, CDR1 is LNHDA and CDR2 is SQIVND (reference sequence). The CDR3 loop is CASSPLSFRDNEQFF. CDR3 nucleotide sequence: TGTGCCAGTAGTCCCCTTAGTTTTAGGGACAATGAGCAGTTCTTC.

The rearrangement uses TRBV5-3 and TRBJ2-7; TRBD1 might be the D (5 bases). TRBV5-3 is an open reading frame whose function is uncertain. V was clipped by 0 bases and J by 2 bases, with 18 bases between them. The length of the CDR3 is 17 residues. The CDR3: CARSLGQGVPPTYEQYV. The CDR3 DNA is TGTGCCAGAAGCTTGGGGCAGGGTGTTCCCCCGACCTACGAGCAGTACGTC.

The V and J genes are TRBV24-1 and TRBJ2-1, with 9 bases identical to TRBD1. V trimming: 10 bases; J trimming: 7 bases; junction bases outside the gene matches: 7. Germline CDR1 and CDR2: KGHDR and SFDVKD. The CDR3 runs to 13 residues. In DNA form, the CDR3 reads TGTGCCACAAGGGACAGGGCCGGGAATGAGCAGTTCTTC. Protein product: CATRDRAGNEQFF.